The following is a T cell receptor beta chain sequence with its context. Its target is not known. The sample is drawn from a study of T cell responses to AZD1222 COVID-19 vaccine. Findings of the study overall: Dominant at 160-218 and 743-854, vaccine-associated CD4 TCRs also spanned spike.

Germline V gives CDR1 SGHRS, CDR2 YFSETQ. V was pared by 0 bases and J by 2 bases, with 6 bases of the junction left unmatched. This CDR3 spans 16 amino acids. Clones were read by immunoSEQ multiplex PCR, and TCRdb kept only the in-frame ones, dropping some. In the table there are some 90,000 clones, about 88% of which are singletons. The chain joins TRBV5-1 to TRBJ2-5; the match to TRBD2 covers 8 bases. The specimen was peripheral blood, collected on day 0 of AZD1222 vaccination. The origin of this receptor is an adult in good health. The chain's CDR3 is CASSLESAGGQETQYF. For the CDR3, the DNA is TGCGCCAGCAGCTTGGAGTCGGCGGGGGGTCAAGAGACCCAGTACTTC.